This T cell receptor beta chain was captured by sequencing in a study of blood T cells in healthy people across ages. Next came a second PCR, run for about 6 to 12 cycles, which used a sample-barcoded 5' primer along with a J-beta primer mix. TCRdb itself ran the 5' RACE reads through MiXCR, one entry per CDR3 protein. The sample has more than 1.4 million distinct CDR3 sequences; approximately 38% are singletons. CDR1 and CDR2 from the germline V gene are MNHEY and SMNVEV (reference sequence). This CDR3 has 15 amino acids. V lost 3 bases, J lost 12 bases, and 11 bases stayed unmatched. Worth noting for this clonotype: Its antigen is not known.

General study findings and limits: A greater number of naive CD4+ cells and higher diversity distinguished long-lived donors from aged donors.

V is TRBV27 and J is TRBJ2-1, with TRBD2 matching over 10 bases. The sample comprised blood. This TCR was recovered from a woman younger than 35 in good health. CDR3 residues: CASSFGGLAPRGQFF. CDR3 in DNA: TGTGCCAGCAGTTTCGGGGGACTAGCGCCCCGGGGGCAGTTCTTC.